A single sample gave rise to the 26 T cell receptor beta chains below, sequenced in a study of T-cell reconstitution after alpha-beta-depleted transplantation in children. Unique molecular identifiers featured in how the TCRbeta library was prepared. TCRdb itself ran the PCR reads through MiXCR, one entry per CDR3 protein. The table includes about 16,000 distinct CDR3 sequences, about 7.7% detected once. The sequenced sample was PBMCs, mostly from graft donor cells, obtained 60 days after TCRalphabeta/CD19-depleted stem cell transplant. These receptor sequences come from a boy under three years old who had a stem cell transplant for Wiskott-Aldrich syndrome, so the T cells may come from the graft donor.

In the case of this clonotype: A read error may be the cause here, since a much bigger clone is one base away. V is TRBV7-8 and J is TRBJ2-1; TRBD2 agrees at 7 bases. Germline V gives CDR1 SGHVS, CDR2 FQNEAQ. The CDR3 covers 15 residues. DNA for the CDR3: TGTCCCAGCAGCTCGGGCACGGGGGGATACAATGAGCAGTTCTTC. Translation gives CPSSSGTGGYNEQFF.

Many counts were recorded for this clonotype. The genes are TRBV18 and TRBJ2-1; 8 bases match TRBD1. The CDR3 spans 14 residues. Germline trimming cut 6 bases from V and 8 bases from J; bases unmatched to any gene: 9. Germline V gives CDR1 KGHSH, CDR2 LQKENI. The DNA for the CDR3 is TGTGCCAGCTCCCCGGACAGGGTCTCGGATGAGCAGTTCTTC. It codes for CASSPDRVSDEQFF.

This clonotype was detected ten times or more. This chain connects TRBV4-3 to TRBJ1-1; D is ambiguous. CDR3 length: 14 residues. The germline V gene encodes CDR1 LGHNA and CDR2 YSLEER. V dropped 0 bases and J dropped 0 bases, with 5 bases sitting between them. The CDR3: CASSQDNMNTEAFF. The CDR3 nucleotides read TGCGCCAGCAGCCAAGACAACATGAACACTGAAGCTTTCTTT.

This clonotype was detected many times. V and J are TRBV12-3 or TRBV12-4 and TRBJ2-1; D is perhaps TRBD2 (5 bases). V gave up 5 bases and J gave up 0 bases, with 8 bases separating them. The CDR3 extends over 14 amino acids. This CDR3 is CASSLDSSYNEQFF. The CDR3 nucleotides read TGTGCCAGCAGTCTGGACTCCTCCTACAATGAGCAGTTCTTC.

This clonotype was counted many times. This chain uses TRBV5-1 with TRBJ2-3, with D maybe TRBD2 (6 bases). The CDR3 spans 16 residues. V was shortened by 3 bases and J by 1 base, with 15 bases between the two germline ends. Germline V gene lookup returns CDR1 SGHRS and CDR2 YFSETQ. CDR3 loop: CASSYVSGTGTDTQYF. The DNA for the CDR3 is TGCGCCAGCAGCTACGTTTCCGGGACTGGCACAGATACGCAGTATTTT. Filled out from reference TRBV5-1 and TRBJ2-3, the complete variable domain reads KAGVTQTPRYLIKTRGQQVTLSCSPISGHRSVSWYQQTPGQGLQFLFEYFSETQRNKGNFPGRFSGRQFSNSRSEMNVSTLELGDSALYLCASSYVSGTGTDTQYFGPGTRLTVL.

The rearrangement links TRBV10-1 to TRBJ2-7; no definite D call. Germline-derived CDR1 and CDR2 are WNHNN and SYGVQD (reference sequence). CDR3 length: 14 residues. The V end lost 0 bases, the J end lost 4 bases, and 10 bases lay between the germline ends. CDR3 nucleotide sequence: TGCGCCAGCAGTGAGTCGTCTAACCCGTACGAGCAGTACTTC. As protein: CASSESSNPYEQYF.

This clonotype has ten or more counts. V and J are TRBV6-5 and TRBJ1-3; D is uncertain. Trimming took off 6 bases at V and 0 bases at J, with 9 bases between the two ends. Germline loops: CDR1 MNHEY, CDR2 SVGAGI. This CDR3 region has 14 residues. For the CDR3, the DNA is TGTGCCAGCAGGTCCCCGACCTCTGGAAACACCATATATTTT. Amino acid sequence: CASRSPTSGNTIYF.

This clonotype counts as medium-sized. The chain links TRBV28 to TRBJ2-7, with D perhaps matching TRBD1 (6 bases). Trimming took 2 bases from V and 9 from J, leaving 14 bases between them. The germline gives CDR1 MDHEN, CDR2 SYDVKM. The CDR3 is made up of 13 amino acids. CDR3 DNA: TGTGCCAGCAGTTTAGGGGGCCTCGGCCTGCAGTACTTC. Its translation is CASSLGGLGLQYF.

The sample holds many counts of this clonotype. The chain employs TRBV7-2 and TRBJ2-7, with D hard to call. CDR3 size: 15 residues. CDR1 is SGHTA, CDR2 FQGNSA, per germline. Trimming stripped 2 bases from V and 3 bases from J, with 14 bases between. DNA of the CDR3: TGTGCCAGCAGCTTAAGCGCGTGGCGTGGCTACGAGCAGTACTTC. Its protein is CASSLSAWRGYEQYF.

The sample holds a few counts of this clonotype. J is TRBJ2-5 and V is TRBV5-1, with a possible D match to TRBD2 (6 bases). This CDR3 has 16 amino acids. The germline V and J ends were trimmed by 4 bases and 4 bases, with 20 bases remaining between them. CDR1 is SGHRS and CDR2 is YFSETQ in the germline V gene. CDR3 DNA sequence: TGCGCCAGCAGCGTCGGTCTATCGGGGGTAGGAGAGACCCAGTACTTC. Translation gives CASSVGLSGVGETQYF. Variable domain in full (rest from reference TRBV5-1 and TRBJ2-5): KAGVTQTPRYLIKTRGQQVTLSCSPISGHRSVSWYQQTPGQGLQFLFEYFSETQRNKGNFPGRFSGRQFSNSRSEMNVSTLELGDSALYLCASSVGLSGVGETQYFGPGTRLLVL.

There are many counts of this clonotype. The gene calls are TRBV5-1 and TRBJ1-1; 7 bases are a match to TRBD1. The CDR3 runs to 14 residues. V lost 4 bases, J lost 2 bases, and 5 bases stayed unmatched. Germline CDR1 SGHRS, CDR2 YFSETQ. This CDR3 reads CASSPGTANTEAFF. The CDR3 DNA sequence: TGCGCCAGCAGCCCAGGGACAGCTAACACTGAAGCTTTCTTT.

This clonotype occurred many times. The V call is TRBV5-1, the J call TRBJ2-7; D perhaps matches TRBD2 (6 bases). The V gene's germline CDR1 is SGHRS and CDR2 YFSETQ. Trimming removed 3 bases from V and 5 bases from J, with 6 bases in between. The CDR3 covers 11 residues. This CDR3 reads CASSWRDEQYF. In DNA, the CDR3 is TGCGCCAGCAGCTGGAGGGACGAGCAGTACTTC.

The V and J genes are TRBV4-3 and TRBJ2-7, with 12 nucleotides matching TRBD2. Trimming took 4 bases from V and 5 from J; bases not matched to a gene: 6. CDR3 length: 15 residues. Germline V gene lookup returns CDR1 LGHNA and CDR2 YSLEER. The CDR3 protein is CASSLMTSGSDEQYF. CDR3 nucleotides: TGCGCCAGCAGCCTTATGACTAGCGGGAGCGACGAGCAGTACTTC.

This clonotype showed up many times. The chain combines TRBV29-1 with TRBJ2-2; D possibly corresponds to TRBD1 (5 bases). Germline assignment: CDR1 SQVTM and CDR2 ANQGSEA. Deletions cut 4 bases from V and 0 bases from J, with 12 bases between. This CDR3 is 15 amino acids long. This CDR3 reads CSVGPPQANTGELFF. In DNA form, the CDR3 reads TGCAGCGTTGGGCCCCCACAGGCGAACACCGGGGAGCTGTTTTTT.

This clonotype was seen at least ten times. This rearrangement joins TRBV28 to TRBJ1-2, with TRBD1 as a possible D gene (5 bases). The CDR3 spans 13 residues. V lost 2 bases to trimming and J lost 8 bases, with 12 bases between them. Germline V gene lookup returns CDR1 MDHEN and CDR2 SYDVKM. Written as DNA, the CDR3 is TGTGCCAGCAGTTTAGAGGGGCTAGAAGGCTACACCTTC. Amino acids: CASSLEGLEGYTF.

This clonotype was detected many times. This rearrangement joins TRBV10-3 to TRBJ2-5, with 9 bases identical to TRBD1. The CDR3 is made up of 14 amino acids. Germline-derived CDR1 and CDR2 are ENHRY and SYGVKD. With V trimmed by 11 bases and J by 5 bases, 12 bases remained unmatched. The CDR3 here is CAVGQGIFGETQYF. DNA for the CDR3: TGTGCCGTCGGACAGGGGATCTTTGGGGAGACCCAGTACTTC.

This clonotype has a handful of counts. The V and J genes are TRBV7-9 and TRBJ1-4; D gene unclear. The V gene's germline CDR1 is SEHNR and CDR2 FQNEAQ (reference sequence). Trimming took off 5 bases at V and 6 bases at J, with 7 bases between the two ends. The CDR3 length is 12 residues. CDR3 protein: CASSPGHEKLFF. The CDR3 DNA reads TGTGCCAGCAGCCCCGGGCATGAAAAACTGTTTTTT.

This clonotype was detected many times. The CDR3 DNA reads TGTGCCAGCAGGCCCGGGACTAGCGGTTACTCCTACAATGAGCAGTTCTTC. As protein: CASRPGTSGYSYNEQFF. V and J are TRBV27 and TRBJ2-1; 11 bases are shared with TRBD2. The CDR3 has 17 residues. The germline CDR1 and CDR2 sequences are MNHEY and SMNVEV (reference sequence). The V gene end was trimmed by 6 bases and the J gene end by 0 bases; junction bases not matched to a gene: 7.

This clonotype was seen repeatedly, ten times or more. This chain joins TRBV4-1 and TRBJ2-5; 8 bases match TRBD1. The CDR3 totals 17 residues. CDR1 and CDR2 (germline): MGHRA, YSYEKL. V shed 1 base and J 4 bases; nucleotides not matched to a gene: 11. CDR3 sequence reads: CASSQAPRTGRRETQYF. DNA for the CDR3: TGCGCCAGCAGCCAAGCCCCCCGGACAGGGCGGCGAGAGACCCAGTACTTC.

The V and J genes are TRBV15 and TRBJ2-3; TRBD2 matches at 10 bases. The J segment lost 0 bases and the V segment lost 5 bases, leaving 14 bases of the junction unmatched. In germline, CDR1 is LNHNV, CDR2 YYDKDF (reference sequence). The CDR3 spans 19 residues. CDR3 residues: CATSRPGLAVPISTDTQYF. CDR3 DNA: TGTGCCACCAGCCGCCCCGGACTAGCGGTACCCATAAGCACAGATACGCAGTATTTT.

V usage is TRBV20-1 and J usage is TRBJ2-5, with TRBD1 identical over 11 bases. From germline, CDR1 is DFQATT and CDR2 SNEGSKA (reference sequence). V gave up 3 bases and J gave up 4 bases; unmatched junction bases: 1. The CDR3 consists of 13 residues. The CDR3 loop reads CSARDRGRETQYF. The CDR3 bases are TGCAGTGCTAGGGACAGGGGGCGAGAGACCCAGTACTTC.

This clonotype appeared many times. This chain uses TRBV20-1 with TRBJ2-3, with TRBD2 matching over 11 bases. Germline trimming cut 4 bases from V and 1 base from J; bases unmatched to any gene: 1. The CDR3 length is 14 residues. Germline CDR1 reads DFQATT; CDR2 reads SNEGSKA (reference sequence). CDR3 nucleotide sequence: TGCAGTGCTAAACTAGCGGGGGGCACAGATACGCAGTATTTT. It yields the protein CSAKLAGGTDTQYF.

The chain recombines TRBV12-5 with TRBJ2-1, with D uncertain. The length of the CDR3 is 14 residues. CDR1 is LGHNT, CDR2 FRNRAP, per germline. V lost 3 bases to trimming and J lost 2 bases, with 8 bases between them. CDR3 sequence reads: CASGLGQPYNEQFF. The CDR3 DNA follows: TGTGCTAGTGGTTTAGGGCAGCCCTACAATGAGCAGTTCTTC.

This clonotype was counted ten times or more. The chain carries TRBV7-9 and TRBJ1-6; 11 nucleotides match TRBD1. Germline CDR1 reads SEHNR; CDR2 reads FQNEAQ (reference sequence). With V trimmed by 5 bases and J by 7 bases, 10 bases remained unmatched. The CDR3 covers 17 residues. In nucleotides, the CDR3 is TGTGCCAGCAGCCCGAGGGACAGGGGGTATCAGAATTCACCCCTCCACTTT. Translation: CASSPRDRGYQNSPLHF.

This clonotype was counted many times. The chain links TRBV7-9 to TRBJ2-7, with 7 positions matching TRBD1. CDR3 length: 15 residues. CDR1 and CDR2 from the germline V gene are SEHNR and FQNEAQ (reference sequence). The V segment lost 2 bases and the J segment 1 base; nucleotides outside the gene matches: 5. CDR3 bases: TGTGCCAGCAGCTTAATGACAGGGCATTCCTACGAGCAGTACTTC. Translating gives CASSLMTGHSYEQYF.

This clonotype has ten or more counts. V is TRBV2 and J is TRBJ1-3; the D gene is possibly TRBD1 (5 bases). The germline gives CDR1 SNHLY, CDR2 FYNNEI. Trimming cost V 7 bases and J 4 bases, with 11 bases left between them. CDR3 length: 13 amino acids. CDR3 bases: TGTGCCAGCAAGGCCAGGGTCGGAAACACCATATATTTT. This encodes CASKARVGNTIYF.